The entry below describes one T cell receptor (beta chain). The germline V gene encodes CDR1 LNHDA and CDR2 SQIVND (reference sequence). The CDR3 sequence is 14 residues long. V dropped 6 bases and J dropped 0; count of bases not matched to a gene: 2. Here immunoSEQ multiplex PCR was the method, and the copy in TCRdb shows in-frame clones only, minus some. The sample lists 140,000 to 150,000 clones; approximately 94% were seen once. The data derive from a study of T cell responses to AZD1222 COVID-19 vaccine. The chain employs TRBV19 and TRBJ1-5; TRBD1 matches at 7 bases. The specimen was peripheral blood, collected on day 0 of AZD1222 vaccination. The receptor comes from an adult in good health. The CDR3 DNA reads TGTGCCAGTAGGGGACAGAATAGCAATCAGCCCCAGCATTTT. Translation gives CASRGQNSNQPQHF.